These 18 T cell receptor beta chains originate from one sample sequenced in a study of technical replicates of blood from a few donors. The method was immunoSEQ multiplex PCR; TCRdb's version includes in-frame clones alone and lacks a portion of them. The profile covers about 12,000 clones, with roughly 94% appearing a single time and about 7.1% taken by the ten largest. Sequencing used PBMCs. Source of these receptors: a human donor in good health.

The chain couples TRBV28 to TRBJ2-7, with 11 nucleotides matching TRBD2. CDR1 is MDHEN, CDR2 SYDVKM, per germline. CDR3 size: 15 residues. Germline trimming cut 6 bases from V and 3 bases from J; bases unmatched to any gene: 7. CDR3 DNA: TGTGCCAGCAGCCCCGGGGGACTAGCGGTCTACGAGCAGTACTTC. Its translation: CASSPGGLAVYEQYF.

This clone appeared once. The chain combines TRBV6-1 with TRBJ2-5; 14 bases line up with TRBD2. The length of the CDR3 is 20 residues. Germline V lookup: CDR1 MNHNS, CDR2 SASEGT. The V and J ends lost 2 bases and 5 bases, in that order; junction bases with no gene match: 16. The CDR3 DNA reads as TGTGCCAGCAGTGAAAAAGGAAATCCGACTAGCGGGAGGGTTCGGGAGACCCAGTACTTC. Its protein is CASSEKGNPTSGRVRETQYF.

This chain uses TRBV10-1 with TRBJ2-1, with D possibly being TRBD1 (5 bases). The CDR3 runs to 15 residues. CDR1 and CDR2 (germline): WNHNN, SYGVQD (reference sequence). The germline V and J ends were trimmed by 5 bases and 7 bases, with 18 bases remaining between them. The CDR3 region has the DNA TGCGCCAGCAGTACCCAGGGTATCGGTGGAAATGAGCAGTTCTTC. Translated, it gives CASSTQGIGGNEQFF.

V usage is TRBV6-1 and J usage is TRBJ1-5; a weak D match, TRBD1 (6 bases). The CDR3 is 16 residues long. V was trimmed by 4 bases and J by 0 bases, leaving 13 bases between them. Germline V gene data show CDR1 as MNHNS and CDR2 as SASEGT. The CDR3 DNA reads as TGTGCCAGCAGTGGAGAGACAGGCAATAGCAATCAGCCCCAGCATTTT. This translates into CASSGETGNSNQPQHF.

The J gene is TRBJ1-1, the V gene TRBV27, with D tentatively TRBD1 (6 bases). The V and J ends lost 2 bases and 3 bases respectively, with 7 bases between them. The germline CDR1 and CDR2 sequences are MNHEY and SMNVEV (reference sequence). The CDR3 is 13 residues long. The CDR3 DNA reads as TGTGCCAGCAGTTTACAGGGGTACACTGAAGCTTTCTTT. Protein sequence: CASSLQGYTEAFF.

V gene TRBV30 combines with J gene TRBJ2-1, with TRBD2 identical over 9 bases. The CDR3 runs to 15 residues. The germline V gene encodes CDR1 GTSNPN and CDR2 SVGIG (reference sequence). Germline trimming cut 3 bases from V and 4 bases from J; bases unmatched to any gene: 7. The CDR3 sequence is CAWSLGTSPYNEQFF. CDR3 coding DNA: TGTGCCTGGAGCCTGGGGACTAGCCCATACAATGAGCAGTTCTTC.

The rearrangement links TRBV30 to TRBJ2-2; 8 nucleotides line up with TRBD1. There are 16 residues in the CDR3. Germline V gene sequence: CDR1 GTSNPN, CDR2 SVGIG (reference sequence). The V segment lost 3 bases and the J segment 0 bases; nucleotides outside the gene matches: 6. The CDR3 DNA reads TGTGCCTGGAGGGCCCAGGGACAGGCGAACACCGGGGAGCTGTTTTTT. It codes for CAWRAQGQANTGELFF.

The CDR3 loop reads CASSGTSGRSRYEQFF. The CDR3 coding sequence is TGTGCCAGCAGCGGGACTAGCGGGAGGTCCCGCTATGAGCAGTTCTTC. The chain has TRBV2 and TRBJ2-1; 15 nucleotides align to TRBD2. The CDR3 extends over 16 amino acids. The J segment lost 8 bases and the V segment lost 6 bases, leaving 8 bases of the junction unmatched. Germline CDR1 reads SNHLY; CDR2 reads FYNNEI.

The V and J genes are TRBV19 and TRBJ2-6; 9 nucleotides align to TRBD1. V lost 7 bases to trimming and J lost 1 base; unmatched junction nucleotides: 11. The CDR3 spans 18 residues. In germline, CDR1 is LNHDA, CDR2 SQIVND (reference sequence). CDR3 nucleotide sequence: TGTGCCAGTAAGGACAGGGGCGGTTGGGGTTCTGGGGCCAACGTCCTGACTTTC. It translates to CASKDRGGWGSGANVLTF.

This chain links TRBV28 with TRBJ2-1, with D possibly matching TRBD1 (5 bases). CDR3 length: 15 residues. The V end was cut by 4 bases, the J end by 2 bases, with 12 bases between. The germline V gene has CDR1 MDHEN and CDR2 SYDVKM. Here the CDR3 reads CASSYPGNTYNEQFF. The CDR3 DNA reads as TGTGCCAGCAGTTACCCAGGGAACACCTACAATGAGCAGTTCTTC.

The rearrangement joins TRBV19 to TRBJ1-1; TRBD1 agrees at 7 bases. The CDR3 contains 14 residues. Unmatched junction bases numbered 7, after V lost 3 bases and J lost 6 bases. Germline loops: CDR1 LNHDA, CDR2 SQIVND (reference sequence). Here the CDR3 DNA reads TGTGCCAGTAGTATGGAAAACAGGGGTCCTGAAGCTTTCTTT. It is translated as CASSMENRGPEAFF.

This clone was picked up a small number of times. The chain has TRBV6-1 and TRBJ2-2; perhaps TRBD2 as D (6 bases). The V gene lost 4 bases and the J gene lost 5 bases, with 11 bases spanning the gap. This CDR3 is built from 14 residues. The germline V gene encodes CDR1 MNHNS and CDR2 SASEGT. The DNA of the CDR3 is TGTGCCAGCAGTGGCGGGGCGGAAACCGGGGAGCTGTTTTTT. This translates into CASSGGAETGELFF.

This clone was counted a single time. CDR3 sequence reads: CASSVRGGETQYF. CDR3 bases: TGTGCCAGTAGTGTCAGGGGCGGGGAGACCCAGTACTTC. The J gene is TRBJ2-5, the V gene TRBV19; TRBD1 is a possible D gene (6 bases). Germline loops: CDR1 LNHDA, CDR2 SQIVND (reference sequence). Trimming cost V 5 bases and J 5 bases, with 12 bases left between them. CDR3 size: 13 residues. Using reference TRBV19 and TRBJ2-5 for the parts outside the CDR3, the full variable domain is DGGITQSPKYLFRKEGQNVTLSCEQNLNHDAMYWYRQDPGQGLRLIYYSQIVNDFQKGDIAEGYSVSREKKESFPLTVTSAQKNPTAFYLCASSVRGGETQYFGPGTRLLVL.

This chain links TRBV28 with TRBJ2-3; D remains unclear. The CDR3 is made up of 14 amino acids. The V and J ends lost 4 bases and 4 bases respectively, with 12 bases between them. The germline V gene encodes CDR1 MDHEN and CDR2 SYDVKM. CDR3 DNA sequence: TGTGCCAGCAGTTCCGGTGGCGGCTCAGATACGCAGTATTTT. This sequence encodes CASSSGGGSDTQYF.

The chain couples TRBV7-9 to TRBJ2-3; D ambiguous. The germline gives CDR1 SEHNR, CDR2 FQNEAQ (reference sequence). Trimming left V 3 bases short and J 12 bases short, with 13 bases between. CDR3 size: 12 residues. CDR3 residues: CASSFEVAQQYF. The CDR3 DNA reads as TGTGCCAGCAGCTTCGAGGTAGCACAACAGTATTTT.

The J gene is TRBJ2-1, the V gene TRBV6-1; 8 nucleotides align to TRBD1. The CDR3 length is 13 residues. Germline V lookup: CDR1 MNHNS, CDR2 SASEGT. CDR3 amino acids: CAGTRTGPDEQFF. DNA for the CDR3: TGTGCAGGGACAAGGACAGGGCCGGATGAGCAGTTCTTC.

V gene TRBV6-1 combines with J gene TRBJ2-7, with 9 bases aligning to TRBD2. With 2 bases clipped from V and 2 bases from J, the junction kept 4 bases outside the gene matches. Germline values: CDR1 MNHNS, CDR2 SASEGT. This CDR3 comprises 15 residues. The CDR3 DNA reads TGTGCCAGCAGTGAAACGACTAGCGGCGCCTACGAGCAGTACTTC. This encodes CASSETTSGAYEQYF.

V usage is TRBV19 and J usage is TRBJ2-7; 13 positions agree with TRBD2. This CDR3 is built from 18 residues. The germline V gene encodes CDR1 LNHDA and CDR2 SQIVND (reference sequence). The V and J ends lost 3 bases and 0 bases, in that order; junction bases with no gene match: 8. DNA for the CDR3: TGTGCCAGTAGTATTTCAGGGACTAGCGGGACAAGCTCCTACGAGCAGTACTTC. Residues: CASSISGTSGTSSYEQYF.